This T cell receptor (beta chain) was sequenced during a study of post-analysis software for immune sequencing data (dated by TCRdb to 2015 to 2017). Describing the broader study: The recorded disease courses included relapsing-remitting, secondary progressive and progressive-relapsing multiple sclerosis, and some patients had no subtype annotation. A subset of samples was prepared in parallel using single-end sample barcoding, then pooled and co-amplified after Illumina adapter ligation. The patient repertoires were compared against approximately ten previously published healthy control repertoires obtained from donors aged about 6 to 27 years. Study-wide conclusions, independent of this receptor: The multiple sclerosis patient group was slightly younger than the control group. Significantly higher frequencies in patients than in controls were found for about five TRBV segments, including TRBV5-6, TRBV5-1 and TRBV20-1. Multiple sclerosis patients had significantly lower normalized Chao1 diversity than controls, a result that suggests substantial peripheral T-cell clonal expansion. Direct clustering with F measure revealed strong co-clustering of samples prepared in the same batch, which led to a batch-effect correction.

Comments on this clonotype: The target of this receptor is not known. Base qualities are not recorded, but no much larger clone differs from it by a single base.

The library came from PCR. The instrument was an Illumina HiSeq 2500. To reduce PCR and sequencing biases, unique molecular identifiers were built into the TCR beta cDNA libraries. About 500,000 cDNA molecules were obtained for every 1 to 10 million input T cells, so each molecule roughly corresponded to one T cell. The patient libraries were prepared and sequenced with the same protocol used for the earlier healthy control dataset. Samples belonging to the same batch were prepared together, multiplexed and sequenced on a shared HiSeq lane. The source study handled its data this way. MIGEC handled the raw barcoded reads, throwing out single-read molecular identifier groups before consensus assembly and CDR3 extraction. VDJtools was used for post-analysis of the clonotype tables, with diversity normalized by down-sampling every dataset to the smallest sample size. Repertoire overlap clustering matched CDR3 amino acid but not nucleotide sequences to correct batch-related cross-sample contamination. Clones were called with MiXCR by TCRdb after fastp trimmed the public reads at Q25, and only in-frame beta chains were retained. Each entry merges the rows of one CDR3 protein and shows their most common DNA and genes. What appears here as the V and J calls and clone size reflects TCRdb's work, not the paper's. The sample data list about 400,000 distinct CDR3 sequences, and approximately 38% of these were observed just once. The top ten constitute 13% of the sample.

TCR beta repertoires were profiled from peripheral blood of approximately 13 young patients with multiple sclerosis to demonstrate the VDJtools post-analysis software. Multiple sclerosis patients were children and adolescents aged about 6 to 17 years. The CDR1 and CDR2 encoded by the germline V gene (reference sequence) are DFQATT and SNEGSKA. V drops 3 bases and J drops 4 bases, leaving 15 bases in between. Including the terminal cysteine and phenylalanine, the CDR3 comprises 14 residues. This entry keeps only the CDR3 DNA: 42 bases, framed from base 1. The sequence came from a girl aged 5 to 17 with multiple sclerosis. The rearrangement combines TRBV20-1 with TRBJ2-5, and the D gene may be TRBD2, 6 bases matching. The specimen was blood. CDR3 protein: CSASLLGGRETQYF. The DNA sequence is as follows: TGCAGTGCTAGCCTTTTGGGGGGTCGAGAGACCCAGTACTTC.